This section outlines one T cell receptor (beta chain) sequence together with its context. Its antigen is unidentified. Sequencing was performed with immunoSEQ multiplex PCR; in TCRdb, only in-frame clones are kept and a portion is missing. The sample records over 10,000 clones, about 83% being singletons. The CDR3 extends over 15 amino acids. The V gene's germline CDR1 is SGHRS and CDR2 YFSETQ. Trimming took 0 bases from V and 0 from J; bases not matched to a gene: 3. This sample stems from a study of T cells in localized non-small cell lung cancer. Findings of the study overall: Among the tissues sampled, uninvolved adjacent lung had the highest T cell clonality, above tumor.

The rearrangement joins TRBV5-1 to TRBJ2-7, with TRBD2 matching 7 bases. This specimen was peripheral blood, taken before any cancer treatment. The receptor was derived from a male donor older than 55 with stage I lung adenocarcinoma. CDR3 nucleotide sequence: TGCGCCAGCAGCTTGGATCCTAGCGGCTCCTACGAGCAGTACTTC. This encodes CASSLDPSGSYEQYF.